The next 21 T cell receptor beta chains were all read from a single sample in a study of blood T cell repertoires in COVID-19. Clones were sequenced by immunoSEQ multiplex PCR, and TCRdb holds only the in-frame ones, with some missing. The table shows 200,000 to 300,000 clones, with around 86% occurring only once. Sequencing input: PBMCs or T cells enriched from blood (not recorded which). These TCRs come from a middle-aged woman with acute COVID-19.

The chain joins TRBV4-1 to TRBJ2-7; 7 bases map to TRBD1. CDR3 length equals 17 residues. After removal of 4 bases from V and 2 bases from J, the junction contained 14 bases not matched to a gene. Germline-derived CDR1 and CDR2 are MGHRA and YSYEKL. The CDR3 nucleotides are TGCGCCAGCAGCCCCAGACTGAACAGGGGTTCACCCTACGAGCAGTACTTC. Its translation is CASSPRLNRGSPYEQYF.

The genes are TRBV7-9 and TRBJ2-7, with D possibly matching TRBD2 (7 bases). V dropped 4 bases and J dropped 4 bases, with 17 bases sitting between them. The CDR3 length is 15 residues. Germline V gene lookup returns CDR1 SEHNR and CDR2 FQNEAQ (reference sequence). CDR3 residues: CASSSGVGGGYEQYF. CDR3 in DNA: TGTGCCAGCAGCTCAGGGGTAGGGGGGGGGTACGAGCAGTACTTC.

The V gene is TRBV11-3, the J gene TRBJ2-7, with D possibly matching TRBD2 (5 bases). Germline CDR1 reads SGHNT; CDR2 reads YENEEA. The CDR3 is 13 amino acids. The V gene lost 5 bases and the J gene lost 4 bases, with 12 bases spanning the gap. This CDR3 reads CASSPRDEYEQYF. CDR3 sequence (DNA): TGTGCCAGCAGCCCCCGGGATGAATACGAGCAGTACTTC.

The rearrangement uses TRBV7-2 and TRBJ2-1; maybe TRBD2 (6 bases). This CDR3 comprises 14 residues. Germline CDR1 and CDR2: SGHTA and FQGNSA. V was trimmed by 7 bases and J by 12 bases, leaving 22 bases between them. The CDR3 sequence is CASNSRGGEWRQFF. In DNA, the CDR3 is TGTGCCAGCAATTCCCGGGGCGGGGAATGGCGGCAGTTCTTC. The full variable domain, in which reference TRBV7-2 and TRBJ2-1 provide the parts outside the CDR3, is GAGVSQSPSNKVTEKGKDVELRCDPISGHTALYWYRQSLGQGLEFLIYFQGNSAPDKSGLPSDRFSAERTGGSVSTLTIQRTQQEDSAVYLCASNSRGGEWRQFFGPGTRLTVL.

The chain links TRBV5-8 to TRBJ2-3, with D possibly TRBD1 on 6 matching bases. This CDR3 has 17 residues. Trimming shortened V by 1 base and J by 1 base, and 16 bases separated the two germline ends. Germline values: CDR1 SGHTS, CDR2 YDEGEE. The CDR3 DNA follows: TGTGCCAGCAGCTTGAAACGACAGGCATTACGCACAGATACGCAGTATTTT. Protein: CASSLKRQALRTDTQYF.

This rearrangement joins TRBV14 to TRBJ1-3; the match to TRBD1 covers 10 bases. Looked up from germline, CDR1 is SGHDN and CDR2 is FVKESK. With V trimmed by 0 bases and J by 2 bases, 4 bases remained unmatched. CDR3 size: 17 residues. CDR3 region: CASSQEGQGGAGNTIYF. Here the CDR3 DNA reads TGTGCCAGCAGCCAAGAAGGACAGGGGGGTGCTGGAAACACCATATATTTT.

V usage is TRBV21-1 and J usage is TRBJ1-2. TRBV21-1 is a documented pseudogene. The CDR3 consists of 11 residues. The CDR3: CASKCDYGYTF. DNA of the CDR3: TGTGCCAGCAAGTGCGACTATGGCTACACCTTC.

This clone appeared a few times. In DNA form, the CDR3 reads TGTGCCAGTAGTCACGGACTAGCGGGAGCCACCGGGGAGCTGTTTTTT. Translating gives CASSHGLAGATGELFF. V and J are TRBV19 and TRBJ2-2; 13 bases match TRBD2. Germline loops: CDR1 LNHDA, CDR2 SQIVND (reference sequence). The CDR3 covers 16 residues. Unmatched junction bases numbered 4, after V lost 5 bases and J lost 4 bases.

This clone was seen a single time. V is TRBV11-3 and J is TRBJ2-2; TRBD2 matches 8 bases. Germline V gene lookup returns CDR1 SGHNT and CDR2 YENEEA. The CDR3 has 17 residues. Unmatched junction bases numbered 6, after V lost 0 bases and J lost 3 bases. The CDR3 nucleotides are TGTGCCAGCAGCTTAGAAAGTCTAGCGGGTTACACCGGGGAGCTGTTTTTT. Residues: CASSLESLAGYTGELFF.

The rearrangement joins TRBV19 to TRBJ2-5, with D possibly being TRBD1 (5 bases). This CDR3 has 14 amino acids. The germline CDR1 and CDR2 sequences are LNHDA and SQIVND (reference sequence). V lost 1 base and J lost 5, with 11 bases in between. The CDR3 loop reads CASSIGGAGETQYF. DNA for the CDR3: TGTGCCAGTAGTATAGGGGGCGCCGGGGAGACCCAGTACTTC.

The genes are TRBV7-9 and TRBJ2-5; 13 positions match TRBD2. The V segment lost 5 bases and the J segment 5 bases; nucleotides outside the gene matches: 11. The CDR3 contains 17 residues. Germline CDR1 is SEHNR and CDR2 is FQNEAQ (reference sequence). The CDR3 sequence is CASSNPGTSGTRETQYF. For the CDR3, the DNA is TGTGCCAGCAGCAATCCCGGGACTAGCGGGACAAGGGAGACCCAGTACTTC.

This chain connects TRBV4-2 to TRBJ2-3; the match to TRBD2 covers 10 bases. This CDR3 comprises 15 residues. V lost 2 bases and J lost 5; bases outside the gene matches: 4. CDR1 and CDR2 (germline): LGHNA, YNFKEQ. CDR3 in amino acids: CASSQLAGELDTQYF. DNA of the CDR3: TGTGCCAGCAGCCAACTAGCGGGAGAATTAGATACGCAGTATTTT.

The V and J genes are TRBV6-5 and TRBJ1-6; a possible D gene is TRBD1 (5 bases). The germline V and J ends were trimmed by 10 bases and 7 bases, with 14 bases remaining between them. The CDR3 is made up of 13 amino acids. Germline loops: CDR1 MNHEY, CDR2 SVGAGI. The DNA of the CDR3 is TGTGCCATCATGACCCCAGGGAATTCACCCCTCCACTTT. It yields the protein CAIMTPGNSPLHF.

This chain joins TRBV4-1 and TRBJ1-2; D may be TRBD1 (6 bases). CDR1 MGHRA and CDR2 YSYEKL come from the germline V gene. The germline V and J ends were trimmed by 1 base and 4 bases, with 16 bases remaining between them. The CDR3 extends over 16 amino acids. CDR3 protein: CASSQGHTGSGYGYTF. CDR3 DNA: TGCGCCAGCAGCCAAGGGCATACAGGGTCGGGCTATGGCTACACCTTC.

The rearrangement uses TRBV10-3 and TRBJ2-6; D remains unclear. The CDR3 length is 14 residues. Trimming took off 7 bases at V and 0 bases at J, with 7 bases between the two ends. Germline assignment: CDR1 ENHRY and CDR2 SYGVKD. The CDR3, as DNA: TGTGCCATCATCCGACTCTCTGGGGCCAACGTCCTGACTTTC. This gives the protein CAIIRLSGANVLTF.

This chain uses TRBV3-1 (or the pseudogene TRBV3-2) with TRBJ1-4, with D maybe TRBD1 (5 bases). The V end was cut by 1 base, the J end by 0 bases, with 12 bases between. The CDR3 spans 17 residues. The germline V gene encodes CDR1 LGHDT and CDR2 YNNKEL (reference sequence). The CDR3, as DNA: TGTGCCAGCAGCCAAGGTCGGGGGAAGACAACTAATGAAAAACTGTTTTTT. Amino acids: CASSQGRGKTTNEKLFF.

This chain's CDR3 is CASGVQGVLPYGYTF. CDR3 bases: TGTGCCAGCGGCGTCCAGGGGGTCCTTCCGTATGGCTACACCTTC. The chain recombines TRBV3-1 (or the pseudogene TRBV3-2) with TRBJ1-2; 7 positions match TRBD1. The CDR3 has 15 amino acids. Per germline, CDR1 LGHDT and CDR2 YNNKEL (reference sequence). V gave up 8 bases and J gave up 5 bases; unmatched junction bases: 14.

The rearrangement uses TRBV18 and TRBJ1-1; 12 bases match TRBD1. The J segment lost 5 bases and the V segment lost 0 bases, leaving 7 bases of the junction unmatched. CDR1 is KGHSH, CDR2 LQKENI, per germline. The CDR3 is made up of 17 amino acids. CDR3 bases: TGTGCCAGCTCACCACCGTCCGGGACAGGGGGCATAACTGAAGCTTTCTTT. It specifies CASSPPSGTGGITEAFF.

V gene TRBV18 combines with J gene TRBJ2-2; D gene uncertain. V lost 2 bases and J lost 0, with 4 bases in between. The germline V gene has CDR1 KGHSH and CDR2 LQKENI. This CDR3 has 14 residues. The DNA of the CDR3 is TGTGCCAGCTCACCAGTAACGAACACCGGGGAGCTGTTTTTT. Its protein product is CASSPVTNTGELFF.

V is TRBV7-9 and J is TRBJ1-2; no definite D call. Trimming cost V 10 bases and J 6 bases, with 6 bases left between them. Per the germline V gene, CDR1 is SEHNR and CDR2 is FQNEAQ (reference sequence). CDR3 length: 9 amino acids. The CDR3 reads CATRDGYTF. The CDR3 DNA sequence: TGTGCCACGCGAGATGGCTACACCTTC.

The V call is TRBV19, the J call TRBJ2-7; 9 bases line up with TRBD2. The CDR3 extends over 15 amino acids. CDR1 and CDR2 from the germline V gene are LNHDA and SQIVND (reference sequence). J gave up 3 bases and V 3 bases, and 6 bases lay outside the gene matches. CDR3 loop: CASSIALAGIYEQYF. The CDR3, as DNA: TGTGCCAGTAGTATTGCCCTAGCGGGGATCTACGAGCAGTACTTC.